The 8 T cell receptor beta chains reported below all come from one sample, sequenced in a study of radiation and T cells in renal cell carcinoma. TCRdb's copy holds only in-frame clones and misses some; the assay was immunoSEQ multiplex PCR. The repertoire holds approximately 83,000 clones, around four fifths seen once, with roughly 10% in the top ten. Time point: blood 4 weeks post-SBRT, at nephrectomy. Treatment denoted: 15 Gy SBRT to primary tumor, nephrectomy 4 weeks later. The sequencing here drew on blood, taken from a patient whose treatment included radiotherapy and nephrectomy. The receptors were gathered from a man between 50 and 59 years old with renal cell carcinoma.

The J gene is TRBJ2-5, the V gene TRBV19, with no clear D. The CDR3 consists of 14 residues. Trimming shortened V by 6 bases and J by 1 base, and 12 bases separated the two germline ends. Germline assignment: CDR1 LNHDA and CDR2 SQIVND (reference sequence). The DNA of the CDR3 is TGTGCCAGTAGCTCCCACGGTTCCCAAGAGACCCAGTACTTC. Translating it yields CASSSHGSQETQYF.

The CDR3 sequence: CASSSISDRPLEQYF. In nucleotides, the CDR3 is TGTGCCAGCAGCTCAATTTCGGACAGGCCTCTCGAGCAGTACTTC. V and J are TRBV5-6 and TRBJ2-7; 7 nucleotides line up with TRBD1. The CDR3 has 15 amino acids. CDR1 SGHDT and CDR2 YYEEEE come from the germline V gene. The junction had 12 bases not matched to a gene; V was cut back by 3 bases and J by 6 bases.

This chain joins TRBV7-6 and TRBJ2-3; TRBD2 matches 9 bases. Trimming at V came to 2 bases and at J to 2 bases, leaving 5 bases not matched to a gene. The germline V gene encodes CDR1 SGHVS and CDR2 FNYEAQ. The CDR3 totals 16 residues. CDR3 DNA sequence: TGTGCCAGCAGCTTAAAGACTAGCGGACCCACAGATACGCAGTATTTT. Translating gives CASSLKTSGPTDTQYF.

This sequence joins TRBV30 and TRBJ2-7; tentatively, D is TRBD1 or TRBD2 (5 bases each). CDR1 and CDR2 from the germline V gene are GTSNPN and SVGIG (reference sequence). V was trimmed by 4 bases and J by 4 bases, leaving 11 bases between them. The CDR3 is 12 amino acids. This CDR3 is CAWNRGLYEQYF. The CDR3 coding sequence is TGTGCCTGGAATCGGGGCTTATACGAGCAGTACTTC.

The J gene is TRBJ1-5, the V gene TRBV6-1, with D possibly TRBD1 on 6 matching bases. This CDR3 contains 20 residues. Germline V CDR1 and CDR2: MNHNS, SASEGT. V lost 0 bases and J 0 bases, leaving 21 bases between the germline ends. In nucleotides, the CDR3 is TGTGCCAGCAGTGAAGCTAGGGAGGGACAAGGGGTCCTTAGCAATCAGCCCCAGCATTTT. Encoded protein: CASSEAREGQGVLSNQPQHF.

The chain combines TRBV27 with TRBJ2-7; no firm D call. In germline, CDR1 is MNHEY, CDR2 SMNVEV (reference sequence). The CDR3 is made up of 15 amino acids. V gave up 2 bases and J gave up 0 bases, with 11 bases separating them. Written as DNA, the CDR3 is TGTGCCAGCAGTTTAGTCACAACCAGCTCCTACGAGCAGTACTTC. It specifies CASSLVTTSSYEQYF.

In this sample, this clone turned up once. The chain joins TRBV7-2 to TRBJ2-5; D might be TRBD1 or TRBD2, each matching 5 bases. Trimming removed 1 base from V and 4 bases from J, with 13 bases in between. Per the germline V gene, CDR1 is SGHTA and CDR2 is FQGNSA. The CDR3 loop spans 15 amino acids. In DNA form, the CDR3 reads TGTGCCAGCAGCTTAGGCATGGGGGTTCGAGAGACCCAGTACTTC. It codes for CASSLGMGVRETQYF.

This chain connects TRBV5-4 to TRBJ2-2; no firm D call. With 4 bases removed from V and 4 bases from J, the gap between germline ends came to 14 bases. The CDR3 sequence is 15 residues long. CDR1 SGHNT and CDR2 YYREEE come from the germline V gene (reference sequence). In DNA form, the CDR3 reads TGTGCCAGCAGCCGGGTCCCCCCGAGCACCGGGGAGCTGTTTTTT. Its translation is CASSRVPPSTGELFF.